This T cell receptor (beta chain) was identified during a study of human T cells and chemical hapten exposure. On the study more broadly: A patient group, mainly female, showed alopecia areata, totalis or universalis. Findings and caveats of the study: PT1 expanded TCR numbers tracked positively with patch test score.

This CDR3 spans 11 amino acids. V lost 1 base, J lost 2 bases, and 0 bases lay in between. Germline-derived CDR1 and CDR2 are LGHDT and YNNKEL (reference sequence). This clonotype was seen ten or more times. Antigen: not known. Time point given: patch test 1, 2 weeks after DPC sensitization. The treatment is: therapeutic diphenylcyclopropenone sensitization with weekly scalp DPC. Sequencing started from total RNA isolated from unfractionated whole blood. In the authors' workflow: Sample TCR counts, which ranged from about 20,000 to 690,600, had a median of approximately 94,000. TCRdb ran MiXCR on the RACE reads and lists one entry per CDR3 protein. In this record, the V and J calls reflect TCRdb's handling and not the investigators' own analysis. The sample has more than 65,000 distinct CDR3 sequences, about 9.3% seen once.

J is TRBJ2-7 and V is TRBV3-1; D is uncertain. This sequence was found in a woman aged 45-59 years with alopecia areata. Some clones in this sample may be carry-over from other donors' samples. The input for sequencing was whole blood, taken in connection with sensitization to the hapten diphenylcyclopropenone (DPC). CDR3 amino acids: CASSQAYEQYF. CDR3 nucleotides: TGTGCCAGCAGCCAAGCCTACGAGCAGTACTTC.